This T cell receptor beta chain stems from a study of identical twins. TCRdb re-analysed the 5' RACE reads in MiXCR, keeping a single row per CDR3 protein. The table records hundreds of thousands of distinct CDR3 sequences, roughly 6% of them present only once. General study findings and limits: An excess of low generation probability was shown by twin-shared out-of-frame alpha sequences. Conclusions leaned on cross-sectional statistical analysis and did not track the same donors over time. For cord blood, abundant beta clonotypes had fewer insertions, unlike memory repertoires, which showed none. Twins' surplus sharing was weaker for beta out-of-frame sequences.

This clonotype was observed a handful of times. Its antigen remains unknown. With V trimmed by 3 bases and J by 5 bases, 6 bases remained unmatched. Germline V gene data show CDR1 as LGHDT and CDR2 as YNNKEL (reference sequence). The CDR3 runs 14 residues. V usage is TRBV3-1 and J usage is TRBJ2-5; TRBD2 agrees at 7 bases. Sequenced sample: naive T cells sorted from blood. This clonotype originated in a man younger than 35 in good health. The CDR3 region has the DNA TGTGCCAGCAGCCACCAGCGGGGCCAGGAGACCCAGTACTTC. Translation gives CASSHQRGQETQYF.